The present entry profiles one T cell receptor beta chain with its context. Clones were read by immunoSEQ multiplex PCR, and TCRdb kept only the in-frame ones, dropping some. This table has about 280,000 clones, approximately 86% appearing once. The sample belongs to a study of blood T cell repertoires in COVID-19. Germline trimming cut 3 bases from V and 5 bases from J; bases unmatched to any gene: 3. CDR1 is LNHDA, CDR2 SQIVND, per germline (reference sequence). This CDR3 is built from 13 residues. This chain uses TRBV19 with TRBJ2-5, with 7 bases identical to TRBD2. This clonotype was obtained from a woman aged 25 to 39 who had recovered from COVID-19. The specimen sequenced was peripheral blood. Written as DNA, the CDR3 is TGTGCCAGTAGTATTGCGGGGGATGAGACCCAGTACTTC. This gives the protein CASSIAGDETQYF. Based on the CDR3 plus reference TRBV19 and TRBJ2-5, the full variable domain is DGGITQSPKYLFRKEGQNVTLSCEQNLNHDAMYWYRQDPGQGLRLIYYSQIVNDFQKGDIAEGYSVSREKKESFPLTVTSAQKNPTAFYLCASSIAGDETQYFGPGTRLLVL.